A selection of T cell receptor beta chains follows, all from one sample in a study of identical twins' blood T cells. TCRdb reprocessed the 5' RACE reads via MiXCR and lists one record per CDR3 protein. Among hundreds of thousands of distinct CDR3 sequences listed, more than 25% were seen once. Material: PBMCs. The receptors originated from a woman between 18 and 49 years old in good health. CDR3s include the opening cysteine and the closing phenylalanine or tryptophan. A D gene is named only where the DNA matches it firmly. The size entry is marked missing in some rows and otherwise reads once, few, many or a size class.

clone_size	v_call	d_call	j_call	cdr3_nt	cdr3_aa
NA	TRBV20-1	NA	TRBJ2-7	TGCAGTGCTAGAACTCGGGACTTGGGGCAGTACTTC	CSARTRDLGQYF
many	TRBV7-6	NA	TRBJ1-3	TGTGCCAGCAGCCTTGGACCCGGGGGAAACACCATATATTTT	CASSLGPGGNTIYF
few	TRBV7-2	NA	TRBJ1-1	TGTGCCAGCAGCTTAGCGTCGGGACTTGGCGCTTTCTTT	CASSLASGLGAFF
many	TRBV19	NA	TRBJ1-5	TGTGCCAGTAGTATTAAAGGGTCGGGCAATCAGCCCCAGCATTTT	CASSIKGSGNQPQHF
NA	TRBV19	NA	TRBJ1-6	TGTGCCAGTAGCTGGGAGGGGGGGAATTCACCCCTCCACTTT	CASSWEGGNSPLHF
NA	TRBV20-1	NA	TRBJ1-2	TGCAGTGCCTTCCGACAGCTAGCTAACTATGGCTACACCTTC	CSAFRQLANYGYTF
few	TRBV9	NA	TRBJ2-2	TGTGCCAGCAGCGTAGAGGGGGTTATCGGGGAGCTGTTTTTT	CASSVEGVIGELFF
NA	TRBV4-1	NA	TRBJ2-1	TGCGCCAGCAGCCAAGAAGGGGGGGTAAGACCCTACAATGAGCAGTTCTTC	CASSQEGGVRPYNEQFF
NA	TRBV20-1	NA	TRBJ1-6	TGCAGTTCCACCGTGGGCTCCCGCTCCTATAATTCACCCCTCCACTTT	CSSTVGSRSYNSPLHF
NA	TRBV11-2	NA	TRBJ1-1	TGTGCCAGCAGCCCATCCAGGGGCGTAGCTTTCTTT	CASSPSRGVAFF
few	TRBV10-3	NA	TRBJ1-1	TGTGCCATCAGTAAACAGCTAAACACTGAAGCTTTCTTT	CAISKQLNTEAFF
NA	TRBV6-2/TRBV6-3	TRBD2	TRBJ2-1	TGTGCCAGCAGTTACGACGCGGGGGGGCCTAGTGAGCAGTTCTTC	CASSYDAGGPSEQFF
NA	TRBV19	NA	TRBJ1-2	TGTGCCAGTAGTATTCTGTCTATCGGTTCCGCGGGCTACACCTTC	CASSILSIGSAGYTF
few	TRBV6-2/TRBV6-3	NA	TRBJ1-2	TGTGCCAGCAGTTACGGGACGGCAACTAACTATGGCTACACCTTC	CASSYGTATNYGYTF
large	TRBV13	TRBD1	TRBJ1-1	TGTGCCAGCAGCTTAGGCAGGGGGCGGGGGAACACTGAAGCTTTCTTT	CASSLGRGRGNTEAFF
few	TRBV5-1	TRBD2	TRBJ2-1	TGCGCCAGCAGCGGTCTAGCGGGAGGTACCAATGAGCAGTTCTTC	CASSGLAGGTNEQFF
few	TRBV7-9	TRBD2	TRBJ2-1	TGTGCCAGCAGCTCCACGGACGGGGGGTACAATGAGCAGTTCTTC	CASSSTDGGYNEQFF
few	TRBV7-2	NA	TRBJ1-2	TGTGCCAGCAGCTTAAACCCGGGGGTGAATGGCTACACCTTC	CASSLNPGVNGYTF
NA	TRBV5-5	TRBD1	TRBJ1-1	TGTGCCAGCACTATCACAGGGGGCACGCGTACTGAAGCTTTCTTT	CASTITGGTRTEAFF
NA	TRBV28	NA	TRBJ2-2	TGTGCCAGCAGTTCCACTCGGACCGGGGAGCTGTTTTTT	CASSSTRTGELFF
NA	TRBV9	NA	TRBJ2-7	TGTGCCAGCAGCGTAAATAGCGGTCTTAGCTCCTACGAGCAGTACTTC	CASSVNSGLSSYEQYF
NA	TRBV6-2/TRBV6-3	NA	TRBJ2-2	TGTGACAGCAGTTACGCCATCCTACGGCGCGGGGAGCTGTTTTTT	CDSSYAILRRGELFF
few	TRBV2	NA	TRBJ1-1	TGTGCCAGCAGGTGGGGAAGGTCTGAAGCTTTCTTT	CASRWGRSEAFF
few	TRBV27	NA	TRBJ2-5	TGTGCCAGCAGTTTATCCCTCTTTCAAGGCCTGGGGACCCAGTACTTC	CASSLSLFQGLGTQYF
NA	TRBV3-1	NA	TRBJ1-5	TGTGCCAGCAGCCACCGAGGAGGTCAGCCCCAGCATTTT	CASSHRGGQPQHF
NA	TRBV5-1	NA	TRBJ1-2	NA	CASSFYICSAQVLDYTF
NA	TRBV9	NA	TRBJ2-5	TGTGCCAGCAGCGTAGATGAGGGGGGGGCCCAGTACTTC	CASSVDEGGAQYF
NA	TRBV7-3	NA	TRBJ2-3	TGTGCCAGCAGCTTAATGGGCGGGACGAGCACAGATACGCAGTATTTT	CASSLMGGTSTDTQYF
NA	TRBV6-6	NA	TRBJ1-2	TGTGCCAGCCTCCCCGGGGGAGACTATGGCTACACCTTC	CASLPGGDYGYTF
NA	TRBV5-1	NA	TRBJ1-2	TGCGCCAGCAGCTTGAAACAGGGAAACTATGGCTACACCTTC	CASSLKQGNYGYTF
many	TRBV12-5	NA	TRBJ1-1	TGTGCTAGTGGTTTCAACACTGAAGCTTTCTTT	CASGFNTEAFF
NA	TRBV7-9	NA	TRBJ1-3	TGTGCCAGCAGCTTAGGATCCCATTATGGTAGAAACACCATATATTTT	CASSLGSHYGRNTIYF
few	TRBV7-3	TRBD1	TRBJ1-1	TGTGCCAGCAGCTTACGGTACAGGGGGCCTGAAGCTTTCTTT	CASSLRYRGPEAFF